These 11 T cell receptor beta chains originate from one sample sequenced in a study of cytomegalovirus exposure and HLA in healthy donors. The PCR made use of 60 Vbeta and 13 Jbeta primers. The method was immunoSEQ multiplex PCR; TCRdb's version includes in-frame clones alone and lacks a portion of them. The sample yields 170,000 or so clones, roughly 87% seen once. Sequencing input: PBMCs. The receptors come from a man aged 50-60 years in good health and CMV-seronegative.

This clone has only one observation. The gene calls are TRBV19 and TRBJ2-6; D uncertain. The CDR3 is 15 amino acids. CDR1 is LNHDA and CDR2 is SQIVND in the germline V gene (reference sequence). V lost 5 bases to trimming and J lost 2 bases, with 10 bases between them. The CDR3 nucleotides read TGTGCCAGTAGTGCCGGTTTGGCTGGGGCCAACGTCCTGACTTTC. Translated: CASSAGLAGANVLTF.

The gene calls are TRBV20-1 and TRBJ1-2; no clear D. Germline CDR1 and CDR2: DFQATT and SNEGSKA (reference sequence). CDR3 size: 11 residues. Trimming left V 3 bases short and J 8 bases short, with 10 bases between. The CDR3 bases are TGCAGTGCTAGTCACAGCTGGGGCTACACCTTC. Encoded protein: CSASHSWGYTF.

V and J are TRBV7-8 and TRBJ1-4, with D maybe TRBD1 (6 bases). This CDR3 has 17 amino acids. V shed 6 bases and J shed 0 bases, with 17 bases lying between them. Germline V CDR1 and CDR2: SGHVS, FQNEAQ. CDR3 region: CASRSRGQPATNEKLFF. DNA of the CDR3: TGTGCCAGCAGATCAAGAGGACAGCCTGCAACTAATGAAAAACTGTTTTTT.

The gene calls are TRBV7-9 and TRBJ2-3; 9 bases map to TRBD2. The CDR3 extends over 17 amino acids. V trimming: 1 base; J trimming: 4 bases; junction bases outside the gene matches: 9. Per germline, CDR1 SEHNR and CDR2 FQNEAQ (reference sequence). CDR3 nucleotides: TGTGCCAGCAGCTTAGGGCTAGCGGGGAATCGGGCAGATACGCAGTATTTT. Translating gives CASSLGLAGNRADTQYF.

J is TRBJ1-2 and V is TRBV7-8; tentative D call: TRBD1 (5 bases). This CDR3 has 17 residues. Germline CDR1 SGHVS, CDR2 FQNEAQ. V lost 2 bases and J 4 bases, leaving 20 bases between the germline ends. CDR3 nucleotide sequence: TGTGCCAGCAGCTTACGGTCCGGGGAGGGGCAGGTCTATGGCTACACCTTC. It encodes CASSLRSGEGQVYGYTF.

The chain employs TRBV5-1 and TRBJ2-1, with D unclear. This CDR3 is 15 amino acids long. Germline V gene data show CDR1 as SGHRS and CDR2 as YFSETQ. V was clipped by 0 bases and J by 1 base, with 8 bases between them. The CDR3 DNA reads TGCGCCAGCAGCTTGGCCCAACTATCCTACAATGAGCAGTTCTTC. It yields the protein CASSLAQLSYNEQFF.

This clone has just a few counts. The junction does not match germline at one end; this may be a read error. The chain uses TRBV7-9 and TRBJ2-4, with 8 positions matching TRBD2. The CDR3 length is 18 residues. The germline V gene has CDR1 SEHNR and CDR2 FQNEAQ (reference sequence). CDR3 region: CSSSLKLRTGGLRNIQYF. CDR3 bases: TGTTCCAGCAGCTTAAAACTTAGGACGGGGGGGCTTAGAAACATTCAGTACTTC.

The chain links TRBV18 to TRBJ2-1, with 7 bases identical to TRBD2. CDR3 size: 21 residues. Germline CDR1 reads KGHSH; CDR2 reads LQKENI. J lost 0 bases, V lost 2 bases, and 19 bases had no gene match. The CDR3 loop is CASSPSNALASNRSSYNEQFF. DNA of the CDR3: TGTGCCAGCTCACCATCCAACGCACTAGCGTCTAATAGGAGCTCCTACAATGAGCAGTTCTTC.

V usage is TRBV28 and J usage is TRBJ1-5, with D perhaps TRBD1 (6 bases). Germline assignment: CDR1 MDHEN and CDR2 SYDVKM. This CDR3 has 13 amino acids. The CDR3 here is CGSWQGQRQPQHF. CDR3 DNA sequence: TGTGGGTCGTGGCAGGGGCAAAGACAGCCCCAGCATTTT.

The J gene is TRBJ1-2, the V gene TRBV14; no reliable D call. The CDR3 length is 14 residues. CDR1 and CDR2 from the germline V gene are SGHDN and FVKESK. Trimming removed 0 bases at V and 5 bases at J, with 10 bases between. This CDR3 reads CASSQEGRVYGYTF. The CDR3 coding sequence is TGTGCCAGCAGCCAAGAGGGCAGAGTATATGGCTACACCTTC. The full variable domain, in which reference TRBV14 and TRBJ1-2 provide the parts outside the CDR3, is EAGVTQFPSHSVIEKGQTVTLRCDPISGHDNLYWYRRVMGKEIKFLLHFVKESKQDESGMPNNRFLAERTGGTYSTLKVQPAELEDSGVYFCASSQEGRVYGYTFGSGTRLTVV.

This rearrangement joins TRBV11-2 to TRBJ1-4, with 10 bases matching TRBD1. The length of the CDR3 is 16 residues. The V and J ends lost 1 base and 6 bases, in that order; junction bases with no gene match: 5. CDR1 is SGHAT, CDR2 FQNNGV, per germline. CDR3 coding DNA: TGTGCCAGCAGCTTAGGCCCGACAGGGGGCTATGAAAAACTGTTTTTT. Protein product: CASSLGPTGGYEKLFF.